Listed below are T cell receptor beta chains from one sample, sequenced in a study of T cells in Graves' hyperthyroidism and ophthalmopathy. TCRdb re-called the multiplex PCR reads with MiXCR, one entry per CDR3 protein. The sample lists more than 500,000 distinct CDR3 sequences; around 45% were seen once. The sequencing input was peripheral blood or thyroid tissue (not recorded which). These TCRs come from an adult woman with Graves' disease, either hyperthyroidism or ophthalmopathy (not recorded which). The CDR3 runs from the conserved cysteine through the conserved F or W. The order of the fields is V gene, clone size, D gene, J gene, CDR3 DNA, CDR3 protein. D genes are given only for firm matches. Clone size is not always given. Where it is, it says once, few, many or a class for expanded clones.

V gene: TRBV7-9; clone size: many; D gene: .; J gene: TRBJ1-6; CDR3 DNA: TGTGCCAGCAGATCCCTACCCCTCCACTTT; CDR3 protein: CASRSLPLHF
V gene: TRBV2; clone size: .; D gene: .; J gene: TRBJ1-6; CDR3 DNA: TGTGCCAGCAGTGTATCCGATAATTCACCCCTCCACTTT; CDR3 protein: CASSVSDNSPLHF
V gene: TRBV4-1; clone size: many; D gene: TRBD1; J gene: TRBJ2-7; CDR3 DNA: TGCGCCAGCAGCCAGGGTGGACAGGGGAAAACAAGGTACGAGCAGTACTTC; CDR3 protein: CASSQGGQGKTRYEQYF
V gene: TRBV5-1; clone size: many; D gene: TRBD1; J gene: TRBJ1-2; CDR3 DNA: TGCGCCAGCAGCTCAGGGGGCAGCTATGGCTACACCTTC; CDR3 protein: CASSSGGSYGYTF
V gene: TRBV24-1; clone size: .; D gene: .; J gene: TRBJ2-6; CDR3 DNA: TGTGCCACAACACCAGTCTCTGGGGCCAACGTCCTGACTTTC; CDR3 protein: CATTPVSGANVLTF
V gene: TRBV5-1; clone size: many; D gene: TRBD1; J gene: TRBJ2-2; CDR3 DNA: TGCGCCAGCAGCTCGAGGACAGGGAACACCGGGGAGCTGTTTTTT; CDR3 protein: CASSSRTGNTGELFF
V gene: TRBV14; clone size: .; D gene: .; J gene: TRBJ1-4; CDR3 DNA: TGTGCCAGCAGCCACATCGATCGGGGCAGGGTTGCTGAAAAACTGTTTTTT; CDR3 protein: CASSHIDRGRVAEKLFF
V gene: TRBV20-1; clone size: .; D gene: TRBD2; J gene: TRBJ2-7; CDR3 DNA: TGCAGTGCTACCAGACTAGCGGGAGTCCCCGAGCAGTACTTC; CDR3 protein: CSATRLAGVPEQYF
V gene: TRBV7-2; clone size: .; D gene: .; J gene: TRBJ1-1; CDR3 DNA: TGTGCCAGCAGCCCTATACGGGGCCTTGAAGCTTTCTTT; CDR3 protein: CASSPIRGLEAFF
V gene: TRBV28; clone size: few; D gene: .; J gene: TRBJ1-5; CDR3 DNA: TGTGCCAGCAGTGAGGGGCGCAACCAAGAGACCCAGCATTTT; CDR3 protein: CASSEGRNQETQHF
V gene: TRBV4-1; clone size: once; D gene: TRBD2; J gene: TRBJ2-7; CDR3 DNA: TGCGCCAGCAGCCAGAACACCGGGACTAGGAGCTCCTACGAGCAGTACTTC; CDR3 protein: CASSQNTGTRSSYEQYF
V gene: TRBV5-5; clone size: .; D gene: TRBD1; J gene: TRBJ2-5; CDR3 DNA: TGTGCCAGCAGCTTCGGGACAGGGTTCGAGACCCAGTACTTC; CDR3 protein: CASSFGTGFETQYF
V gene: TRBV10-3; clone size: many; D gene: .; J gene: TRBJ1-1; CDR3 DNA: TGTGCCATCAGTGCTTTCTGGGAGAAGAACACTGAAGCTTTCTTT; CDR3 protein: CAISAFWEKNTEAFF
V gene: TRBV19; clone size: .; D gene: .; J gene: TRBJ2-5; CDR3 DNA: TGTGCCAGTAAGGGTGGGCCGGGGCCCGAAGAGACCAAGTACTTC; CDR3 protein: CASKGGPGPEETKYF
V gene: TRBV24-1; clone size: .; D gene: TRBD1; J gene: TRBJ2-6; CDR3 DNA: TGTGCCACCGCCGCTGGGACAGTACCAGGCACTGGGGCCAACGTCCTGACTTTC; CDR3 protein: CATAAGTVPGTGANVLTF
V gene: TRBV15; clone size: few; D gene: .; J gene: TRBJ1-6; CDR3 DNA: TGTGCCACCAGCTCCGAGGAGGGTAATAATTCACCCCTCCACTTT; CDR3 protein: CATSSEEGNNSPLHF
V gene: TRBV2; clone size: many; D gene: .; J gene: TRBJ1-4; CDR3 DNA: TGTGCCAGCAGTGAACGAGGAACCGGTGAAAAACTGTTTTTT; CDR3 protein: CASSERGTGEKLFF
V gene: TRBV20-1; clone size: .; D gene: TRBD1; J gene: TRBJ2-7; CDR3 DNA: TGCAGTGCTAGGAGGGGACAGTCCTACGAGCAGTACTTC; CDR3 protein: CSARRGQSYEQYF
V gene: TRBV19; clone size: .; D gene: .; J gene: TRBJ2-7; CDR3 DNA: TGTGCCAGTAGCCCGACAGCGTCCTACGAGCAGTACTTC; CDR3 protein: CASSPTASYEQYF
V gene: TRBV6-5; clone size: many; D gene: .; J gene: TRBJ2-7; CDR3 DNA: TGTGCCAGCAGTTACAACGGGGAGCAGTACTTC; CDR3 protein: CASSYNGEQYF
V gene: TRBV4-1; clone size: many; D gene: .; J gene: TRBJ1-5; CDR3 DNA: TGCGCCAGCAGCCACCGGACAGTCTTGAGGAGCAATCAGCCCCAGCATTTT; CDR3 protein: CASSHRTVLRSNQPQHF
V gene: TRBV2; clone size: many; D gene: .; J gene: TRBJ2-7; CDR3 DNA: TGTGCCAGCAGCACCAACGAGCAGTACTTC; CDR3 protein: CASSTNEQYF
V gene: TRBV9; clone size: .; D gene: .; J gene: TRBJ2-3; CDR3 DNA: TGTGCCAGCAGCGTGAGACCTGCTGATACGCAGTATTTT; CDR3 protein: CASSVRPADTQYF
V gene: TRBV9; clone size: .; D gene: .; J gene: TRBJ2-5; CDR3 DNA: TGTGCCAGCAGCCCAGCGGGCGACCATCAGCCCCAGTACTTC; CDR3 protein: CASSPAGDHQPQYF
V gene: TRBV10-2; clone size: few; D gene: .; J gene: TRBJ1-2; CDR3 DNA: TGCGCCAGCAGTGTGACGGACGGCCCAGAAGGCTACACCTTC; CDR3 protein: CASSVTDGPEGYTF
V gene: TRBV19; clone size: many; D gene: TRBD1; J gene: TRBJ2-7; CDR3 DNA: TGTGCCAGTAGGGGACAGGAAAGCTACGAGCAGTACTTC; CDR3 protein: CASRGQESYEQYF
V gene: TRBV10-3; clone size: .; D gene: TRBD1; J gene: TRBJ2-5; CDR3 DNA: TGTGCCATCAGTGGAAACAGGGGGGCGAGCGAGACCCAGTACTTC; CDR3 protein: CAISGNRGASETQYF
V gene: TRBV6-1; clone size: .; D gene: .; J gene: TRBJ1-6; CDR3 DNA: TGTGCCAGCAGTGGGGGGAACCGTGACGCGGGGAATTCACCCCCCCACTTT; CDR3 protein: CASSGGNRDAGNSPPHF
V gene: TRBV28; clone size: few; D gene: .; J gene: TRBJ2-7; CDR3 DNA: TGTGCCAGCAGTGGCAGGGGAATCAGCGAGCAGTACTTC; CDR3 protein: CASSGRGISEQYF
V gene: TRBV9; clone size: .; D gene: TRBD1; J gene: TRBJ2-7; CDR3 DNA: TGTGCCAGCAGTTTCATCCGACAGGGGAACGAGCAGTACTTC; CDR3 protein: CASSFIRQGNEQYF
V gene: TRBV20-1; clone size: many; D gene: TRBD1; J gene: TRBJ2-7; CDR3 DNA: TGCAGTGCTTCGGACAGGGTGGTCTACGAGCAGTACTTC; CDR3 protein: CSASDRVVYEQYF
V gene: TRBV29-1; clone size: many; D gene: .; J gene: TRBJ1-1; CDR3 DNA: TGCAGCGTTGAAACAGGGTTCGGGATGAACACTGAAGCTTTCTTT; CDR3 protein: CSVETGFGMNTEAFF
V gene: TRBV7-2; clone size: .; D gene: TRBD1; J gene: TRBJ1-6; CDR3 DNA: TGTGCCAGCAGCTTAGCGCTACCGGGACAGGTCCACTTT; CDR3 protein: CASSLALPGQVHF